The source of this T cell receptor beta chain is a study of blood T cell repertoires in COVID-19. The overall study: Whether acute or convalescent, the COVID-19 samples came from the United States, Italy and Spain.

Generated by immunoSEQ multiplex PCR, the TCRdb table keeps only in-frame clones and is missing some. This sample carries approximately 120,000 clones, about four fifths of them seen once, and the ten largest clones take 5.5% to 6%. Germline V gene sequence: CDR1 MNHEY, CDR2 SVGEGT. The CDR3 is made up of 15 amino acids. V gave up 5 bases and J gave up 2 bases; unmatched junction bases: 3. Sequenced sample: peripheral blood. This rearrangement joins TRBV6-2 or TRBV6-3 to TRBJ2-2, with 9 bases aligning to TRBD2. This clonotype was obtained from a man older than 75 with active or convalescent COVID-19. CDR3 sequence (DNA): TGTGCCAGCAGTCGACTAGCGGCAAACACCGGGGAGCTGTTTTTT. Amino acids: CASSRLAANTGELFF.